One sample yielded the 17 T cell receptor beta chains listed below, sequenced in a study of T-cell reconstitution after alpha-beta-depleted transplantation in children. Preparation of the TCRbeta library was carried out with unique molecular identifiers. TCRdb reprocessed the PCR reads via MiXCR and lists one record per CDR3 protein. The sample consists of nearly 400,000 distinct CDR3 sequences, approximately 20% of them appearing once. The starting material was PBMCs from the stem cell graft donor, obtained from the stem cell graft. The receptor source for this set is a human donor who donated a stem cell graft to a child with acute myeloid leukemia.

The CDR3 coding sequence is TGTGCCACCAGTGATGCCCCGGGACTAGCGGGAGATCATGCAGATACGCAGTATTTT. It encodes CATSDAPGLAGDHADTQYF. The J gene is TRBJ2-3, the V gene TRBV24-1; 14 bases are a match to TRBD2. J gave up 4 bases and V 3 bases, and 11 bases lay outside the gene matches. This CDR3 is built from 19 residues. Germline V CDR1 and CDR2: KGHDR, SFDVKD.

This clonotype was detected many times. The V gene is TRBV12-3 or TRBV12-4, the J gene TRBJ2-1, with 9 bases that match TRBD1. The CDR3 is 14 amino acids. V lost 5 bases, J lost 4 bases, and 3 bases stayed unmatched. CDR3 in amino acids: CASSPGTGYNEQFF. DNA of the CDR3: TGTGCCAGCAGTCCCGGGACAGGGTACAATGAGCAGTTCTTC.

This clonotype was detected a few times. The chain has TRBV7-9 and TRBJ2-7, with TRBD1 identical over 11 bases. CDR3 size: 15 residues. With 5 bases clipped from V and 7 bases from J, the junction kept 10 bases outside the gene matches. Looked up from germline, CDR1 is SEHNR and CDR2 is FQNEAQ (reference sequence). This chain's CDR3 is CASSTSADRGHEQYF. DNA of the CDR3: TGTGCCAGCAGCACTAGCGCGGACAGGGGGCATGAGCAGTACTTC.

V and J are TRBV20-1 and TRBJ1-2; TRBD1 is a possible D gene (6 bases). CDR1 is DFQATT, CDR2 SNEGSKA, per germline (reference sequence). The CDR3 runs 14 residues. Trimming stripped 6 bases from V and 2 bases from J, with 16 bases between. The CDR3 is CSAPKLTGNYGYTF. In DNA, the CDR3 is TGCAGTGCCCCGAAATTAACAGGGAACTATGGCTACACCTTC.

The V and J genes are TRBV2 and TRBJ2-7, with 7 bases lining up with TRBD2. The CDR3 totals 16 residues. V lost 0 bases, J lost 4 bases, and 9 bases stayed unmatched. Germline V gene lookup returns CDR1 SNHLY and CDR2 FYNNEI. CDR3 in DNA: TGTGCCAGCAGTGAAGCGGGGTCTAGCGGAAGATACGAGCAGTACTTC. Protein product: CASSEAGSSGRYEQYF.

This clonotype was seen many times. This sequence joins TRBV20-1 and TRBJ2-2; D not certain. V was shortened by 1 base and J by 5 bases, with 8 bases between the two germline ends. CDR1 and CDR2 (germline): DFQATT, SNEGSKA (reference sequence). The CDR3 totals 13 residues. CDR3: CSARVTATGELFF. The CDR3 nucleotides are TGCAGTGCTAGAGTTACAGCAACCGGGGAGCTGTTTTTT.

In its sample, this clonotype was seen once. The V and J genes are TRBV6-2 or TRBV6-3 and TRBJ2-3; D not resolved. The CDR3 has 17 residues. The germline V gene encodes CDR1 MNHEY and CDR2 SVGEGT. V dropped 3 bases and J dropped 0 bases, with 16 bases sitting between them. CDR3 loop: CASSYGHLGWSTDTQYF. DNA for the CDR3: TGTGCCAGCAGTTATGGTCACCTTGGGTGGAGCACAGATACGCAGTATTTT.

This sequence joins TRBV7-9 and TRBJ2-5; TRBD2 agrees at 7 bases. CDR1 SEHNR and CDR2 FQNEAQ come from the germline V gene (reference sequence). The CDR3 spans 17 residues. V trimming: 4 bases; J trimming: 1 base; junction bases outside the gene matches: 12. CDR3 in amino acids: CASSSSHPGLLQETQYF. The CDR3 DNA is TGTGCCAGCAGCTCTAGCCACCCGGGACTACTCCAAGAGACCCAGTACTTC.

This sequence joins TRBV12-3 or TRBV12-4 and TRBJ2-2; 7 bases line up with TRBD1. V shed 3 bases and J 6 bases; nucleotides not matched to a gene: 4. The CDR3 loop spans 14 amino acids. This CDR3 reads CASSLTGSAGELFF. The DNA for the CDR3 is TGTGCCAGCAGTTTGACAGGGAGCGCCGGGGAGCTGTTTTTT.

The sample holds a few counts of this clonotype. The chain has TRBV9 and TRBJ1-2, with 9 bases aligning to TRBD1. With 3 bases clipped from V and 3 bases from J, the junction kept 9 bases outside the gene matches. Looked up from germline, CDR1 is SGDLS and CDR2 is YYNGEE. This CDR3 is built from 16 residues. Here the CDR3 reads CASSGPLQGADYGYTF. DNA of the CDR3: TGTGCCAGCAGCGGGCCCTTACAGGGGGCGGACTATGGCTACACCTTC.

The chain uses TRBV4-2 and TRBJ2-7, with 14 bases aligning to TRBD2. V lost 1 base and J lost 2; bases outside the gene matches: 1. Germline-derived CDR1 and CDR2 are LGHNA and YNFKEQ. The CDR3 runs to 16 residues. This CDR3 is CASSQGGLAGAYEQYF. The CDR3 coding sequence is TGTGCCAGCAGCCAAGGGGGACTAGCGGGAGCCTACGAGCAGTACTTC.

This clonotype was counted many times. V and J are TRBV5-1 and TRBJ2-1, with TRBD1 matching over 7 bases. Unmatched junction bases numbered 3, after V lost 2 bases and J lost 7 bases. CDR3 size: 13 residues. Germline assignment: CDR1 SGHRS and CDR2 YFSETQ. CDR3 nucleotides: TGCGCCAGCAGCTTCGGGGACAGAAATGAGCAGTTCTTC. Amino acid sequence: CASSFGDRNEQFF. Full variable domain (rest looked up from reference TRBV5-1 and TRBJ2-1): KAGVTQTPRYLIKTRGQQVTLSCSPISGHRSVSWYQQTPGQGLQFLFEYFSETQRNKGNFPGRFSGRQFSNSRSEMNVSTLELGDSALYLCASSFGDRNEQFFGPGTRLTVL.

This clonotype was recorded at least ten times. V gene TRBV29-1 combines with J gene TRBJ2-7; possible D gene TRBD1, 6 bases. Trimming removed 5 bases from V and 7 bases from J, with 18 bases in between. CDR1 SQVTM and CDR2 ANQGSEA come from the germline V gene. This CDR3 spans 13 amino acids. CDR3 bases: TGCAGCGTTTTAGGACAGTACACTAAAGAGCAGTACTTC. Encoded protein: CSVLGQYTKEQYF.

The chain is built from TRBV20-1 and TRBJ2-3; D uncertain. Germline values: CDR1 DFQATT, CDR2 SNEGSKA (reference sequence). The CDR3 runs 15 residues. Deletions cut 1 base from V and 0 bases from J, with 11 bases between. The CDR3 bases are TGCAGTGCTAGAGTAGACTGGGGTAGCACAGATACGCAGTATTTT. This encodes CSARVDWGSTDTQYF.

This clonotype was detected once. The chain has TRBV20-1 and TRBJ2-5; 10 positions agree with TRBD2. J gave up 1 base and V 2 bases, and 19 bases lay outside the gene matches. Germline lookup yields CDR1 DFQATT and CDR2 SNEGSKA (reference sequence). The CDR3 is 20 residues long. Here the CDR3 reads CSARRPGQRKREGPQETQYF. The DNA for the CDR3 is TGCAGTGCTAGAAGGCCGGGACAGAGAAAGCGGGAGGGACCCCAAGAGACCCAGTACTTC.

Only a few counts were recorded for this clonotype. This chain links TRBV6-1 with TRBJ2-1; 12 positions agree with TRBD2. Per the germline V gene, CDR1 is MNHNS and CDR2 is SASEGT. The CDR3 runs to 15 residues. The V gene end was trimmed by 5 bases and the J gene end by 7 bases; junction bases not matched to a gene: 6. The chain's CDR3 is CASSPTSGRMNEQFF. CDR3 nucleotides: TGTGCCAGCAGTCCTACTAGCGGGAGGATGAATGAGCAGTTCTTC.

The V gene is TRBV29-1, the J gene TRBJ2-2; 7 bases line up with TRBD1. The V and J ends lost 4 bases and 5 bases, in that order; junction bases with no gene match: 4. Looked up from germline, CDR1 is SQVTM and CDR2 is ANQGSEA. The CDR3 has 13 residues. CDR3 sequence (DNA): TGCAGCGTTGGCCAGACAGGGACCGGGGAGCTGTTTTTT. Amino acid sequence: CSVGQTGTGELFF.